The 2 T cell receptor beta chains presented below share a single source sample, sequenced in a study of regulatory T cells in long-lasting Graves disease. Relying on iRepertoire HTBI primers and Arm-PCR of CDR3 regions, the team built TCR beta libraries. Each CDR3 protein is one row after TCRdb ran MiXCR on the multiplex PCR reads. The sample gives roughly 440,000 distinct CDR3 sequences, roughly 17% of which show up once; about a quarter is in the top ten. Time point denoted: newly diagnosed GD, antithyroid drugs for less than 3 months. After RNA was extracted from PBMCs, the TCR library was made from it. These data also featured in a second study, about T cells in Graves' hyperthyroidism and ophthalmopathy.

The specimen was peripheral blood mononuclear cells (PBMCs), collected at new diagnosis, from a patient treated with antithyroid drugs. All receptors come from a woman in her late teens or twenties with Graves disease.

J is TRBJ2-1 and V is TRBV28; the match to TRBD2 covers 9 bases. Germline V lookup: CDR1 MDHEN, CDR2 SYDVKM. This CDR3 spans 13 amino acids. The V gene end was trimmed by 7 bases and the J gene end by 7 bases; junction bases not matched to a gene: 5. CDR3 nucleotide sequence: TGTGCCAGCATTGGGCGGGAGGGGAATGAGCAGTTCTTC. Translation gives CASIGREGNEQFF.

The table lists this clonotype with many counts. Here the CDR3 reads CASSFSGLARNNEQFF. CDR3 DNA: TGTGCCAGCAGTTTTTCGGGACTAGCGAGGAACAATGAGCAGTTCTTC. This sequence joins TRBV28 and TRBJ2-1, with 10 bases matching TRBD2. Per the germline V gene, CDR1 is MDHEN and CDR2 is SYDVKM. The CDR3 is made up of 16 amino acids. The junction had 7 bases not matched to a gene; V was cut back by 3 bases and J by 5 bases.